This T cell receptor beta chain was captured by sequencing in a study of blood T cells in healthy people across ages. Study summary: With template switching, about one barcoded beta molecule was captured per two T cells.

Notes on this clonotype: Its target is not known. A much larger clone differs by one base, so this may be a read error.

Study-wide points: The authors considered diversity estimates from one million T cells to be underestimates. Both naive CD4+ cell counts and diversity were greater in long-lived donors than in aged donors.

The people who gave samples were healthy Caucasians from Russia, aged roughly 6 to 100. PCR was performed a second time for about 6 to 11 cycles using a sample-barcoded 5' primer and a J-beta primer mix. MiXCR was run by TCRdb on the 5' RACE reads, yielding one entry per CDR3 protein. The sample lists hundreds of thousands of distinct CDR3 sequences, around 30% seen once, with about 18% in the top ten. The source material was blood. This TCR derives from a woman aged 80 or over in good health.

CDR3 nucleotide sequence: TGTGCCAGCAGCTTCGGCACTCACAATGAGCAGTACTTC. As protein: CASSFGTHNEQYF. The V and J genes are TRBV7-2 and TRBJ2-1, with no clear D. The J call may be in error: the DNA end matches TRBJ2-7 better. The V gene's germline CDR1 is SGHTA and CDR2 FQGNSA. The CDR3 has 13 residues.